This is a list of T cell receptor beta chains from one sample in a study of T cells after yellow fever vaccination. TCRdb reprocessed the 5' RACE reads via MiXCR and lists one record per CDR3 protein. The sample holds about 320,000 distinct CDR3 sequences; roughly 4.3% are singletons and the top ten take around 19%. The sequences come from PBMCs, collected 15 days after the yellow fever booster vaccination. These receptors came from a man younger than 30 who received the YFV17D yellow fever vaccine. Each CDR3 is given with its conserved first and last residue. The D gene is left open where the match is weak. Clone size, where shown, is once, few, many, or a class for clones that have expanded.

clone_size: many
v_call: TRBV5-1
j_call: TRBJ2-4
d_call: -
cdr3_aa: CASSLGQDHELIAKNIQYF

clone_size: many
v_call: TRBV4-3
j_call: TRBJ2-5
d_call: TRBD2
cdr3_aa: CASSQFGTSGLEETQYF

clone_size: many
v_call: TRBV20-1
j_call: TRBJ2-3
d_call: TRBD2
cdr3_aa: CSAISGGGGNTQYF

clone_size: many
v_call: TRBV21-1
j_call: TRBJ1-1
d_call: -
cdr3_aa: CASPLPDRDGEAFF

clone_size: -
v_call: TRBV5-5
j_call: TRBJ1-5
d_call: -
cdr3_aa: CASSLEAGINQPQHF

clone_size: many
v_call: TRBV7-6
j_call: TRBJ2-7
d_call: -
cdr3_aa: CASSFGSTYEQYF

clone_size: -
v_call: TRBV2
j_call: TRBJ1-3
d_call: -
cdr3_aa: CASKLTGNTIYF

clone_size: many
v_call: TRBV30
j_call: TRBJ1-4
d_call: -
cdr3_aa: CAWSVQSNEKLFF

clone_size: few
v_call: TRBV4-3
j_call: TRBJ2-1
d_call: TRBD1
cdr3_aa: CASSPEDRVNEQFF

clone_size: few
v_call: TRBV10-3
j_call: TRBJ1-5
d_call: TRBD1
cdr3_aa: CATRQGASNQPQHF

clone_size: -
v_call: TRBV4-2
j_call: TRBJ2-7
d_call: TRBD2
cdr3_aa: CASSRSRGTSGGGYEQYF

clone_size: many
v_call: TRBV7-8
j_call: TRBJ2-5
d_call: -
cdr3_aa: CASSLRYSGTGQETQYF

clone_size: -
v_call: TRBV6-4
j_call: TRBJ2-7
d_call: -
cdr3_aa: CASSDGTGKIYEQYF

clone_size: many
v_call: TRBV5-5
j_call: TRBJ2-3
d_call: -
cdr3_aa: CASSLAPGRTDTQYF

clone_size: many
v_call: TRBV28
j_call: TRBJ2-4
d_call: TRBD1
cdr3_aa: CASSYGTGQNIQYF

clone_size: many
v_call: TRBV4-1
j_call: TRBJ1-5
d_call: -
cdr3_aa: CASSHGANRNQPQHF

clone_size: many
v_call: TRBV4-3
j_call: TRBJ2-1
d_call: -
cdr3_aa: CASSQDWIDYNEQFF

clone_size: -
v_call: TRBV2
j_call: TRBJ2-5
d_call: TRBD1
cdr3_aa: CASSGRDRMTQYF

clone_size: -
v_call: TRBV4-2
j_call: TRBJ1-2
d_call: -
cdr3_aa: CASSLENGYTF

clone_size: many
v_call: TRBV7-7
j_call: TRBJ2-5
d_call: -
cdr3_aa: CASSRGPARPGTQYF

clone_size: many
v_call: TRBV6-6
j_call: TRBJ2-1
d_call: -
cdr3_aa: CASHRPQGDEQFF

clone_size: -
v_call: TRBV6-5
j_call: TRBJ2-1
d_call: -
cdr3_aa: CATRFWGAFEQFF

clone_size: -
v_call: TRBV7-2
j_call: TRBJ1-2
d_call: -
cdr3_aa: CASSLEAPGGYTF

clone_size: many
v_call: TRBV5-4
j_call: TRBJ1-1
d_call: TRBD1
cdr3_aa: CASLGQANTEAFF

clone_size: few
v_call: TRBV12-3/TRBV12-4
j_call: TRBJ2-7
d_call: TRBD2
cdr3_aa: CASSPWLAGAPYEQYF

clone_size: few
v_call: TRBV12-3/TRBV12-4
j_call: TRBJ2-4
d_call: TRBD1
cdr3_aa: CASRQGQEDIQYF

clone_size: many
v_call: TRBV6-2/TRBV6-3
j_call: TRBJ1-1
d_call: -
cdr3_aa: CASRTAVNTEAFF